This T cell receptor beta chain was sequenced for a study of blood T cell repertoires in COVID-19 (dated by TCRdb to the early 2020s). Notes on the research overall: The collaborator samples originated in the United States, Italy and Spain and spanned the acute and convalescent phases of COVID-19. The material from the prospective study consisted of cDNA or gDNA derived from T cells, B-cell-depleted T cells, or PBMCs. The dataset comprised deeply sampled blood TCRbeta repertoires from subjects exposed to, actively infected with, or recovered from COVID-19. The sample metadata nearly always contained a de-identified subject ID, COVID-19 status, age in years and sex. HLA class I and class II types, where available, came from metadata supplied by the sample provider rather than from assay-based typing. The repertoires were released in a freely available public database meant as a resource for research on the immune response to SARS-CoV-2. The samples were drawn from two sources: the first 160 participants of the ongoing ImmuneRACE study, and 950 to 1,500 subjects contributed by 6 global collaborators.

TCRbeta CDR3 regions were amplified from genomic DNA by means of the immunoSEQ Assay, a bias-controlled multiplex PCR. For the original study's pipeline: Within the assay, amplification of reference gene primers was used to estimate how many nucleated cells each sample contained. Sequence reads were collapsed and filtered to measure the absolute abundance of every unique TCRbeta CDR3 rearrangement. For each sample, productive Simpson clonality was calculated by taking the square root of Simpson's diversity index across productive rearrangements. The clones in this table, taken by TCRdb from immuneACCESS, are in-frame only. Not every clone is retained; where verified, under half of the shortfall comes from an unresolved V gene, and the cause of the rest is unknown. V and J calls and clone size follow that table, whereas D and trimming were derived from the DNA. This sample comprises fewer than 30,000 clones, around 86% of them detected only once. Together, the top ten hold roughly a quarter of the sample.

From the cysteine up to the phenylalanine, the CDR3 has a length of 15 residues. The CDR3 DNA has 45 bases and is translated from base 1. A distance of 19 bases separates the germline ends of V and J, which lose 4 bases and 6 bases respectively. CDR1 and CDR2 (SQVTM, ANQGSEA) derive from the germline V gene. Study-wide findings and limitations: How much clinical and demographic metadata was included differed by source and by participant, and the metadata was provided uncurated.

As regards this clone: This clone's antigen is unknown. No much larger clone exists at a distance of one base, and base qualities are not known.

The collaborating institutions used their own protocols to collect whole blood in K2EDTA tubes. Collaborator samples were shipped for TCRbeta analysis as frozen whole blood, isolated PBMCs, or DNA extracted from either sample type. The clonotype comes from a human donor in a cohort sampled during active COVID-19. This chain joins TRBV29-1 to TRBJ2-1, and TRBD2 may be the D gene, going by 6 matching bases. Input material: peripheral blood. The sequence in DNA is TGCAGCGTTGTTAGGGACTCGCGGAGGGCCAATGAGCAGTTCTTC. Its product reads: CSVVRDSRRANEQFF.